Listed below are T cell receptor beta chains from one sample, sequenced in a study of CD8 T cells in ankylosing spondylitis. TCRdb passed the 5' RACE reads through MiXCR, listing each CDR3 protein once. The sample includes about 200,000 distinct CDR3 sequences, roughly 13% seen only once; the top ten take approximately 17%. The sequenced sample consisted of blood, either unsorted or a sorted T cell fraction (not recorded which). All receptors come from a male donor with ankylosing spondylitis or in good health (not recorded which). Both conserved end residues are part of each CDR3. Fields, in order: V gene, J gene, clone size, D gene, CDR3 protein, CDR3 DNA. The D gene is left open where the match is weak. Where a row states a size, it is once, few, many or the class of an expanded clone; other rows omit it.

>TRBV19|TRBJ2-7|NA|TRBD1
CASSEPRGLTYEQYF
TGTGCCAGTAGTGAACCCAGGGGGCTAACCTACGAGCAGTACTTC
>TRBV4-2|TRBJ2-1|few|NA
CASSQESTNEQFF
TGTGCCAGCAGCCAAGAAAGTACTAATGAGCAGTTCTTC
>TRBV4-1|TRBJ1-2|few|NA
CASSQDWATGGYTF
TGCGCCAGCAGCCAAGATTGGGCGACTGGCGGCTACACCTTC
>TRBV7-2|TRBJ2-1|NA|NA
CASSLIVSSYNEQFF
TGTGCCAGCAGCCTCATAGTCAGTTCCTACAATGAGCAGTTCTTC
>TRBV6-2/TRBV6-3|TRBJ2-1|many|NA
CASSPDSSYNEQFF
TGTGCCAGCAGTCCGGACAGCTCCTACAATGAGCAGTTCTTC
>TRBV15|TRBJ2-7|NA|TRBD2
CATSRDPGLAGAEAYEQYF
TGTGCCACCAGCAGAGACCCGGGACTAGCGGGGGCCGAAGCCTACGAGCAGTACTTC
>TRBV7-9|TRBJ2-1|few|NA
CASSRTQGTYNEQFF
TGTGCCAGCAGTCGAACGCAGGGGACCTACAATGAGCAGTTCTTC
>TRBV12-3/TRBV12-4|TRBJ2-7|NA|TRBD2
CASSLGLAGLEYEQYF
TGTGCCAGCAGTTTGGGACTAGCGGGACTCGAGTACGAGCAGTACTTC
>TRBV6-4|TRBJ2-3|NA|TRBD2
CASSDSREASTDTQYF
TGTGCCAGCAGTGACTCGCGGGAGGCTAGCACAGATACGCAGTATTTT
>TRBV5-1|TRBJ1-2|few|NA
CASFGGRRDYGYTF
TGCGCCAGCTTTGGCGGACGAAGAGACTATGGCTACACCTTC
>TRBV15|TRBJ2-7|few|NA
CATSRDWGNEQYF
TGTGCCACCAGCAGAGATTGGGGGAACGAGCAGTACTTC
>TRBV12-3/TRBV12-4|TRBJ1-2|NA|TRBD1
CASSLPGQDGYTF
TGTGCCAGCAGTCTTCCGGGACAGGATGGCTACACCTTC
>TRBV6-2/TRBV6-3|TRBJ2-7|NA|TRBD2
CASSYYSSGGRQYF
TGTGCCAGCAGTTACTACAGTAGCGGGGGAAGGCAGTACTTC
>TRBV6-2/TRBV6-3|TRBJ2-3|many|TRBD1
CASSYGTGGADTQYF
TGTGCCAGCAGTTACGGGACAGGGGGCGCAGATACGCAGTATTTT
>TRBV3-1|TRBJ2-7|few|NA
CASSQAETAPYEQYF
TGTGCCAGCAGCCAAGCAGAGACCGCCCCCTACGAGCAGTACTTC
>TRBV10-3|TRBJ1-5|NA|NA
CAISVSDQPQHF
TGTGCCATCAGCGTCAGCGACCAGCCCCAGCATTTT